This TCR beta chain was recorded in a study of blood T cell repertoires in COVID-19. The protocol was immunoSEQ multiplex PCR, while the TCRdb copy is restricted to in-frame clones and leaves out a portion. The table lists 70,000 or so clones, about 86% of them singletons. This clone occurred a few times. The receptor was derived from a man aged 70 or older with active COVID-19. The source material was peripheral blood.

The CDR3 spells CASSPRTGLAYGYTF. The CDR3 nucleotides are TGTGCCAGCAGCCCCCGGACAGGGTTGGCCTATGGCTACACCTTC. This sequence joins TRBV4-2 and TRBJ1-2, with 8 bases that match TRBD1. CDR1 LGHNA and CDR2 YNFKEQ come from the germline V gene. The CDR3 length is 15 residues. Germline trimming cut 4 bases from V and 4 bases from J; bases unmatched to any gene: 8.